These 32 T cell receptor beta chains originate from one sample sequenced in a study of TIL therapy for anti-PD-1-resistant metastatic lung cancer. Sample time point: pre-treatment sample, taken before nivolumab and TIL therapy. The immunoSEQ assay was v3. Profiling relied on immunoSEQ multiplex PCR, and the TCRdb table lists in-frame clones only, not all of them. The profile shows approximately 45,000 clones, less than 80% of them singletons. The starting material was blood, obtained at baseline. Every receptor here comes from a man aged 70 or older with non-small cell lung cancer.

The chain uses TRBV15 and TRBJ1-5, with no clear D. There are 14 residues in the CDR3. CDR1 LNHNV and CDR2 YYDKDF come from the germline V gene (reference sequence). V dropped 0 bases and J dropped 4 bases, with 7 bases sitting between them. CDR3 in amino acids: CATSRDNTNQPQHF. In DNA form, the CDR3 reads TGTGCCACCAGCAGAGATAATACGAATCAGCCCCAGCATTTT.

The V gene is TRBV5-1, the J gene TRBJ2-1, with D hard to call. V lost 1 base and J 7 bases, leaving 6 bases between the germline ends. From germline, CDR1 is SGHRS and CDR2 YFSETQ. This CDR3 spans 12 amino acids. CDR3 sequence (DNA): TGCGCCAGCAGCTTGATCCTAAATGAGCAGTTCTTC. Translating it yields CASSLILNEQFF.

This clone occurred a few times. The V gene is TRBV7-8, the J gene TRBJ2-1, with 9 bases lining up with TRBD1. Germline CDR1 reads SGHVS; CDR2 reads FQNEAQ. V shed 5 bases, J shed 8 bases, and the junction held 10 bases outside the gene matches. This CDR3 is built from 15 residues. The CDR3 is CASSDTRDRVHEQFF. DNA for the CDR3: TGTGCCAGCAGCGATACCCGGGACAGGGTTCATGAGCAGTTCTTC.

V and J are TRBV4-1 and TRBJ1-1; possible D gene TRBD1, 6 bases. Germline assignment: CDR1 MGHRA and CDR2 YSYEKL. The length of the CDR3 is 16 residues. Between the trimmed V and J ends, which lost 1 base and 0 bases, there was a span of 12 bases. The DNA for the CDR3 is TGCGCCAGCAGCCAAGTTCCGGACAGTATGAACACTGAAGCTTTCTTT. Translation gives CASSQVPDSMNTEAFF.

The chain recombines TRBV19 with TRBJ2-5; maybe TRBD1 (5 bases). The CDR3 runs 11 residues. Trimming shortened V by 5 bases and J by 5 bases, and 6 bases separated the two germline ends. CDR1 is LNHDA, CDR2 SQIVND, per germline (reference sequence). CDR3 sequence: CASSPGETQYF. The CDR3 nucleotides read TGTGCCAGTAGTCCAGGGGAGACCCAGTACTTC.

This chain connects TRBV4-3 to TRBJ2-3; D ambiguous. The CDR3 covers 15 residues. Germline CDR1 LGHNA, CDR2 YSLEER. The V gene lost 0 bases and the J gene lost 5 bases, with 12 bases spanning the gap. The CDR3 sequence: CASSQDPGSGDTQYF. In DNA form, the CDR3 reads TGCGCCAGCAGCCAAGACCCGGGTAGTGGAGATACGCAGTATTTT.

The chain is built from TRBV7-9 and TRBJ2-7; 9 nucleotides align to TRBD1. This CDR3 contains 15 residues. V lost 5 bases and J lost 7; bases outside the gene matches: 12. Per germline, CDR1 SEHNR and CDR2 FQNEAQ (reference sequence). The CDR3 DNA follows: TGTGCCAGCAGCCCGGGGACAGGGTTGGGAGGGGAGCAGTACTTC. It yields the protein CASSPGTGLGGEQYF.

For the CDR3, the DNA is TGCGCCAGCAGCATCCACCTCCGGGACAGGGGCTACGAGCAGTACTTC. Protein sequence: CASSIHLRDRGYEQYF. The gene calls are TRBV5-1 and TRBJ2-7, with 10 bases aligning to TRBD1. V lost 4 bases, J lost 3 bases, and 10 bases stayed unmatched. Germline assignment: CDR1 SGHRS and CDR2 YFSETQ. The CDR3 sequence is 16 residues long.

This rearrangement joins TRBV6-5 to TRBJ2-2; D gene uncertain. The germline V gene has CDR1 MNHEY and CDR2 SVGAGI. The CDR3 spans 15 residues. The V end was cut by 8 bases, the J end by 5 bases, with 18 bases between. CDR3 sequence reads: CASSPPGRKTGELFF. For the CDR3, the DNA is TGTGCCAGCTCTCCCCCGGGCAGGAAGACCGGGGAGCTGTTTTTT.

The V call is TRBV5-1, the J call TRBJ2-7, with D hard to call. Trimming took 1 base from V and 1 from J, leaving 6 bases between them. The V gene's germline CDR1 is SGHRS and CDR2 YFSETQ. CDR3 size: 13 residues. The CDR3 sequence is CASSLTGSYEQYF. CDR3 in DNA: TGCGCCAGCAGCTTGACCGGGTCCTACGAGCAGTACTTC.

The gene calls are TRBV6-6 and TRBJ2-7, with 7 nucleotides matching TRBD1. Germline V CDR1 and CDR2: MNHNY, SVGAGI (reference sequence). The CDR3 totals 13 residues. Losses at the gene ends were 5 bases for V and 6 bases for J; bases not matched to a gene: 7. The chain's CDR3 is CASSPDRLSEQYF. The DNA for the CDR3 is TGTGCCAGCAGTCCGGACAGGTTGAGCGAGCAGTACTTC.

A single count supports this clone. The chain employs TRBV6-5 and TRBJ2-4; 9 bases line up with TRBD1. V shed 6 bases and J 4 bases; nucleotides not matched to a gene: 7. In germline, CDR1 is MNHEY, CDR2 SVGAGI. The CDR3 sequence is 15 residues long. The CDR3 region is CASRPGQGWKNIQYF. Here the CDR3 DNA reads TGTGCCAGCAGACCCGGACAGGGGTGGAAAAACATTCAGTACTTC.

This clone was recorded only once. V usage is TRBV18 and J usage is TRBJ2-7; possibly TRBD2 for D (5 bases). CDR1 and CDR2 from the germline V gene are KGHSH and LQKENI. V gave up 3 bases and J gave up 5 bases, with 8 bases separating them. CDR3 length: 12 amino acids. The CDR3 nucleotides read TGTGCCAGCTCACCCTGGGGAGACGAGCAGTACTTC. This encodes CASSPWGDEQYF.

The chain couples TRBV7-8 to TRBJ2-7; TRBD2 matches 8 bases. This CDR3 spans 15 amino acids. With 3 bases clipped from V and 1 base from J, the junction kept 5 bases outside the gene matches. Germline lookup yields CDR1 SGHVS and CDR2 FQNEAQ. The CDR3 here is CASSFVAGPSYEQYF. DNA of the CDR3: TGTGCCAGCAGCTTTGTAGCGGGACCTTCCTACGAGCAGTACTTC.

The chain is built from TRBV7-9 and TRBJ2-7; TRBD2 aligns across 7 bases. The germline V gene encodes CDR1 SEHNR and CDR2 FQNEAQ (reference sequence). CDR3 length: 16 residues. V dropped 6 bases and J dropped 4; count of bases not matched to a gene: 15. CDR3 in DNA: TGTGCCAGCAGTAGCGGGTGGGCGGGAGATCGATACGAGCAGTACTTC. Amino acid sequence: CASSSGWAGDRYEQYF.

The J gene is TRBJ2-3, the V gene TRBV11-3, with D perhaps matching TRBD2 (6 bases). V lost 1 base and J lost 5, with 10 bases in between. CDR3 size: 14 residues. CDR1 is SGHNT and CDR2 is YENEEA in the germline V gene. CDR3 sequence: CASSLGAGGDTQYF. DNA of the CDR3: TGTGCCAGCAGCTTAGGGGCCGGGGGAGATACGCAGTATTTT.

The rearrangement uses TRBV11-1 and TRBJ2-7; D ambiguous. Looked up from germline, CDR1 is SGHAT and CDR2 is FQDESV (reference sequence). This CDR3 region has 15 residues. With 5 bases removed from V and 0 bases from J, the gap between germline ends came to 14 bases. CDR3 nucleotides: TGTGCCAGCAGCCTATTGGGTCGCAACTCCTACGAGCAGTACTTC. This gives the protein CASSLLGRNSYEQYF.

The J gene is TRBJ2-4, the V gene TRBV25-1; tentatively, D is TRBD2 (5 bases). Trimming shortened V by 3 bases and J by 1 base, and 10 bases separated the two germline ends. The CDR3 covers 15 residues. Germline CDR1 MGHDK, CDR2 SYGVNS. The CDR3 spells CASSDPGTAKNIQYF. As DNA, the CDR3 is TGTGCCAGCAGTGATCCGGGAACGGCCAAAAACATTCAGTACTTC.

V usage is TRBV29-1 and J usage is TRBJ1-3, with 8 bases that match TRBD1. CDR3 length: 18 residues. Germline V lookup: CDR1 SQVTM, CDR2 ANQGSEA. J gave up 0 bases and V 5 bases, and 15 bases lay outside the gene matches. The CDR3 nucleotides are TGCAGCGTTTTTAGCCCCGACAGGGGCCCTTTCTCTGGAAACACCATATATTTT. Protein product: CSVFSPDRGPFSGNTIYF.

V gene TRBV28 combines with J gene TRBJ2-2; the match to TRBD2 covers 10 bases. Per the germline V gene, CDR1 is MDHEN and CDR2 is SYDVKM. Trimming removed 4 bases from V and 5 bases from J; junction bases left unmatched: 7. CDR3 size: 16 residues. The CDR3 is CASSSQGLASTGELFF. DNA for the CDR3: TGTGCCAGCAGTTCCCAGGGACTAGCGTCTACCGGGGAGCTGTTTTTT.

J is TRBJ1-1 and V is TRBV7-3; D not certain. Germline CDR1 SGHTA, CDR2 FQGTGA. Trimming stripped 2 bases from V and 0 bases from J, with 7 bases between. CDR3 size: 14 residues. The CDR3 protein is CASSLDPMNTEAFF. In DNA form, the CDR3 reads TGTGCCAGCAGCTTAGACCCAATGAACACTGAAGCTTTCTTT.

The V gene is TRBV14, the J gene TRBJ2-2, with a tentative D call TRBD1 (5 bases). This CDR3 has 16 residues. Trimming took 4 bases from V and 0 from J, leaving 12 bases between them. The germline gives CDR1 SGHDN, CDR2 FVKESK. The CDR3 nucleotides read TGTGCCAGCAGCCGCAGAGTAGGGGCGAACACCGGGGAGCTGTTTTTT. Encoded protein: CASSRRVGANTGELFF.

The chain combines TRBV6-6 with TRBJ2-7; D is possibly TRBD1 (6 bases). Germline assignment: CDR1 MNHNY and CDR2 SVGAGI (reference sequence). Trimming cost V 5 bases and J 6 bases, with 17 bases left between them. This CDR3 has 14 amino acids. The CDR3 is CASSTYRDGSEQYF. The CDR3 DNA reads as TGTGCCAGCAGTACCTACAGGGACGGCAGCGAGCAGTACTTC.

The chain recombines TRBV29-1 with TRBJ2-3; D assignment may be TRBD1 or TRBD2 (5 bases each). Trimming stripped 8 bases from V and 1 base from J, with 16 bases between. The CDR3 is 14 amino acids. Germline lookup yields CDR1 SQVTM and CDR2 ANQGSEA. The CDR3 sequence is CSSTGAERTDTQYF. CDR3 in DNA: TGCAGCTCTACCGGGGCTGAACGCACAGATACGCAGTATTTT.

The chain couples TRBV9 to TRBJ2-7; 11 nucleotides match TRBD2. CDR3 length: 16 amino acids. CDR1 is SGDLS, CDR2 YYNGEE, per germline. Unmatched junction bases numbered 4, after V lost 0 bases and J lost 2 bases. The DNA of the CDR3 is TGTGCCAGCAGCGTAGAGGCTAGCGGGAGGACCTACGAGCAGTACTTC. This translates into CASSVEASGRTYEQYF.

The rearrangement joins TRBV7-9 to TRBJ2-3; the match to TRBD2 covers 10 bases. The germline gives CDR1 SEHNR, CDR2 FQNEAQ (reference sequence). The CDR3 extends over 15 amino acids. V lost 3 bases and J lost 2; bases outside the gene matches: 2. The CDR3 here is CASSFGTSDTDTQYF. The CDR3 nucleotides are TGTGCCAGCAGCTTTGGGACTAGCGACACAGATACGCAGTATTTT.

This chain links TRBV27 with TRBJ2-5; D not resolved. Trimming cost V 1 base and J 5 bases, with 11 bases left between them. There are 14 residues in the CDR3. Germline assignment: CDR1 MNHEY and CDR2 SMNVEV (reference sequence). Here the CDR3 reads CASSLYGSMETQYF. In DNA form, the CDR3 reads TGTGCCAGCAGTTTATACGGCAGTATGGAGACCCAGTACTTC.

The V and J genes are TRBV28 and TRBJ2-5, with TRBD2 matching 12 bases. With V trimmed by 5 bases and J by 2 bases, 3 bases remained unmatched. In germline, CDR1 is MDHEN, CDR2 SYDVKM. The length of the CDR3 is 15 residues. For the CDR3, the DNA is TGTGCCAGCAGTCTAGCGGGAGGGACTCAAGAGACCCAGTACTTC. Its protein product is CASSLAGGTQETQYF.

The CDR3 sequence is CASSLTGWGEKLFF. The DNA of the CDR3 is TGCGCCAGCAGCTTGACAGGGTGGGGTGAAAAACTGTTTTTT. The chain uses TRBV5-1 and TRBJ1-4; D is perhaps TRBD1 (6 bases). Germline V gene lookup returns CDR1 SGHRS and CDR2 YFSETQ. V lost 1 base to trimming and J lost 7 bases, with 11 bases between them. CDR3 length: 14 residues.

V gene TRBV28 combines with J gene TRBJ2-1; D may be TRBD2 (6 bases). The V gene's germline CDR1 is MDHEN and CDR2 SYDVKM. Trimming took off 5 bases at V and 0 bases at J, with 11 bases between the two ends. The CDR3 extends over 15 amino acids. The CDR3: CASSLSGTSYNEQFF. The CDR3 DNA reads as TGTGCCAGCAGTCTTAGCGGAACCTCCTACAATGAGCAGTTCTTC.

J is TRBJ1-2 and V is TRBV28, with D possibly matching TRBD1 (6 bases). The V end lost 6 bases, the J end lost 0 bases, and 14 bases lay between the germline ends. CDR3 size: 15 residues. CDR1 is MDHEN, CDR2 SYDVKM, per germline. CDR3 region: CASRTTGTSNYGYTF. In nucleotides, the CDR3 is TGTGCCAGCAGAACGACAGGAACTTCTAACTATGGCTACACCTTC.

The chain carries TRBV5-8 and TRBJ1-3; D possibly corresponds to TRBD1 (6 bases). Looked up from germline, CDR1 is SGHTS and CDR2 is YDEGEE. V was clipped by 2 bases and J by 4 bases, with 16 bases between them. There are 16 residues in the CDR3. CDR3 DNA: TGTGCCAGCAGCTTAGGGGACACCGGTAGAGGAAACACCATATATTTT. The encoded protein is CASSLGDTGRGNTIYF.